This T cell receptor (beta chain) was profiled in a study of OX40 agonist ivuxolimab in advanced cancers. Study-wide context: The patients' treatment was ivuxolimab, an agonistic anti-OX40 (CD134) antibody.

General study findings and limits: In the 0.1-3.0 mg/kg groups, partial responders showed among the lowest expansion. The expanded peripheral T cells' antigen specificity was not determined. Dose levels from 0.1 to 3.0 mg/kg saw CD4+ and CD8+ blood T cells expand clonally by week 6.

In regard to this clone: What it binds is unknown.

The repertoire was sequenced with immunoSEQ multiplex PCR; TCRdb's copy has only in-frame clones and lacks some. The sample lists about 71,000 clones, roughly three quarters occurring once. Trimming at V came to 1 base and at J to 1 base, leaving 10 bases not matched to a gene. Germline V lookup: CDR1 SQVTM, CDR2 ANQGSEA. The CDR3 is 16 residues long. This sequence originates from an adult with an advanced solid tumor such as melanoma, head and neck, liver or kidney cancer. The chain combines TRBV29-1 with TRBJ2-7; the match to TRBD1 covers 7 bases. The material sequenced was CD4+ or CD8+ T cells sorted from blood, taken in a trial of the OX40 agonist ivuxolimab. As DNA, the CDR3 is TGCAGCGTTGAAGCCCCTGGACAGACAGGGTCCTACGAGCAGTACTTC. Protein sequence: CSVEAPGQTGSYEQYF.